Listed here are 27 T cell receptor beta chains from one sample, sequenced in a study of Ad26.COV2.S vaccination and SARS-CoV-2 variants. Assay: immunoSEQ multiplex PCR; the TCRdb copy retains only in-frame clones and omits some. The sample contains about 100,000 clones, over 60% of which appear only once. Specimen: peripheral blood, collected after recovery from COVID-19. The receptors were sampled from a human donor who had recovered from COVID-19.

This chain links TRBV10-2 with TRBJ2-3; D gene uncertain. CDR3 length: 12 amino acids. Trimming removed 7 bases at V and 0 bases at J, with 5 bases between. Per the germline V gene, CDR1 is WSHSY and CDR2 is SAAADI. The DNA for the CDR3 is TGCGCCAGCACCGGGAGCACAGATACGCAGTATTTT. Residues: CASTGSTDTQYF.

This clone was observed a single time. V usage is TRBV3-1 (or the pseudogene TRBV3-2) and J usage is TRBJ2-5, with 7 bases lining up with TRBD2. Losses at the gene ends were 0 bases for V and 7 bases for J; bases not matched to a gene: 8. The CDR3 runs to 15 residues. CDR1 is LGHDT, CDR2 YNNKEL, per germline (reference sequence). For the CDR3, the DNA is TGTGCCAGCAGCCAAGATTTAGCGGGCTGGGGGACCCAGTACTTC. Its protein product is CASSQDLAGWGTQYF.

The V gene is TRBV27, the J gene TRBJ2-3; 14 nucleotides align to TRBD2. The CDR3 contains 19 residues. The V gene end was trimmed by 3 bases and the J gene end by 1 base; junction bases not matched to a gene: 9. CDR1 is MNHEY, CDR2 SMNVEV, per germline (reference sequence). The CDR3 loop is CASSFRLAGGPSGTDTQYF. The CDR3 DNA reads as TGTGCCAGCAGTTTCAGACTAGCGGGGGGGCCGTCGGGCACAGATACGCAGTATTTT.

As to this clone: The junction shows a germline mismatch at one end, possibly a read error. The J gene is TRBJ1-3, the V gene TRBV6-1; D is ambiguous. The CDR3 consists of 15 residues. The V gene's germline CDR1 is MNHNS and CDR2 SASEGT. CDR3 nucleotide sequence: TGTGCCAGCACTGAACACTTCACTTCTGGAAACACCATATATTTT. Translating gives CASTEHFTSGNTIYF.

The rearrangement joins TRBV3-1 (or the pseudogene TRBV3-2) to TRBJ2-2; D may match TRBD1 or TRBD2 (5 bases each). V was cut by 2 bases and J by 4 bases, with 14 bases left in between. Germline CDR1 LGHDT, CDR2 YNNKEL (reference sequence). The CDR3 is 16 amino acids. CDR3 bases: TGTGCCAGCAGCCAAAGGGGAGCAGGGTTCACCGGGGAGCTGTTTTTT. This gives the protein CASSQRGAGFTGELFF.

The chain is built from TRBV3-1 (or the pseudogene TRBV3-2) and TRBJ1-1; D not certain. The ends were cut back, 1 base at V and 8 bases at J, with 11 bases in the middle. The CDR3 extends over 13 amino acids. The germline V gene encodes CDR1 LGHDT and CDR2 YNNKEL (reference sequence). CDR3 DNA sequence: TGTGCCAGCAGCCAAGGGGCTCGTTCGGAAGCTTTCTTT. Its protein is CASSQGARSEAFF.

The J gene is TRBJ2-2, the V gene TRBV19; 7 bases agree with TRBD1. CDR1 is LNHDA, CDR2 SQIVND, per germline (reference sequence). J gave up 0 bases and V 1 base, and 2 bases lay outside the gene matches. The CDR3 totals 16 residues. CDR3 in amino acids: CASSIGQGSNTGELFF. CDR3 coding DNA: TGTGCCAGTAGTATAGGACAGGGATCGAACACCGGGGAGCTGTTTTTT.

This sequence joins TRBV5-1 and TRBJ2-5; 8 bases fit TRBD1. The CDR3 is 14 amino acids. Germline CDR1 reads SGHRS; CDR2 reads YFSETQ. The V and J ends lost 4 bases and 4 bases, in that order; junction bases with no gene match: 6. CDR3 sequence (DNA): TGCGCCAGCAGCCCAACCGGGACAGGAGAGACCCAGTACTTC. Amino acids: CASSPTGTGETQYF.

CDR3 coding DNA: TGTGCCAGCAGCTTGAGGGTTCAAGCGTCCCGCACAGATACGCAGTATTTT. Translated, it gives CASSLRVQASRTDTQYF. The chain has TRBV5-4 and TRBJ2-3; no firm D call. The V and J ends lost 1 base and 1 base respectively, with 16 bases between them. The CDR3 covers 17 residues. The germline gives CDR1 SGHNT, CDR2 YYREEE (reference sequence).

This clone was found once. The chain has TRBV24-1 and TRBJ2-5; TRBD2 aligns across 14 bases. The ends lost 5 bases at V and 5 bases at J; junction bases unmatched: 6. CDR1 and CDR2 from the germline V gene are KGHDR and SFDVKD. The CDR3 has 16 amino acids. CDR3 sequence: CATSAPGLAGAETQYF. The CDR3 region has the DNA TGTGCCACCAGTGCACCGGGACTAGCGGGGGCTGAGACCCAGTACTTC.

This clone has only one observation. This chain joins TRBV7-6 and TRBJ2-1, with 10 positions matching TRBD2. The CDR3 contains 14 residues. Germline CDR1 reads SGHVS; CDR2 reads FNYEAQ. With 5 bases clipped from V and 5 bases from J, the junction kept 3 bases outside the gene matches. This CDR3 reads CASSRTSGDNEQFF. In DNA, the CDR3 is TGTGCCAGCAGCCGCACTAGCGGGGACAATGAGCAGTTCTTC.

The chain is built from TRBV7-2 and TRBJ2-7; D is unresolved. Trimming left V 3 bases short and J 0 bases short, with 6 bases between. This CDR3 region has 13 residues. Looked up from germline, CDR1 is SGHTA and CDR2 is FQGNSA. Here the CDR3 DNA reads TGTGCCAGCAGCTTCTATGACTCCTACGAGCAGTACTTC. Protein sequence: CASSFYDSYEQYF.

The chain combines TRBV30 with TRBJ1-2; D is ambiguous. Trimming took 2 bases from V and 8 from J, leaving 12 bases between them. There are 12 residues in the CDR3. The germline gives CDR1 GTSNPN, CDR2 SVGIG (reference sequence). The CDR3 DNA is TGTGCCTGGAGTATAACCCAAAACGGCTACACCTTC. Protein sequence: CAWSITQNGYTF.

About this clone: One end of the junction varies from germline; a read error may be responsible. The chain joins TRBV18 to TRBJ1-1, with D perhaps TRBD1 (6 bases). CDR1 is KGHSH and CDR2 is LQKENI in the germline V gene. The CDR3 extends over 14 amino acids. The CDR3, as DNA: TGTGCCAGCTCGGCGGGACAAACTACCTCTGAGGCTTTCTTT. Protein sequence: CASSAGQTTSEAFF.

The chain joins TRBV29-1 to TRBJ1-2; TRBD1 matches 9 bases. The CDR3 covers 14 residues. Germline V CDR1 and CDR2: SQVTM, ANQGSEA. V shed 6 bases, J shed 2 bases, and the junction held 7 bases outside the gene matches. The CDR3 here is CSVSEGQGNYGYTF. The CDR3 bases are TGCAGCGTCTCGGAGGGACAGGGCAACTATGGCTACACCTTC.

The chain carries TRBV18 and TRBJ1-3, with a possible D match to TRBD1 (5 bases). CDR3 size: 17 residues. The germline V and J ends were trimmed by 4 bases and 0 bases, with 16 bases remaining between them. Germline V lookup: CDR1 KGHSH, CDR2 LQKENI. The CDR3 reads CASSLLDIFDSGNTIYF. The CDR3, as DNA: TGTGCCAGCTCACTCCTGGACATATTTGACTCTGGAAACACCATATATTTT.

This clone has just a few counts. This chain connects TRBV19 to TRBJ2-1; the match to TRBD1 covers 9 bases. The CDR3 spans 13 residues. CDR1 and CDR2 from the germline V gene are LNHDA and SQIVND (reference sequence). The CDR3 loop reads CGAGTGFVNEQFF. The DNA of the CDR3 is TGTGGCGCCGGGACAGGGTTTGTAAATGAGCAGTTCTTC.

This chain links TRBV10-3 with TRBJ1-6, with 9 bases aligning to TRBD1. J gave up 6 bases and V 6 bases, and 6 bases lay outside the gene matches. Per the germline V gene, CDR1 is ENHRY and CDR2 is SYGVKD. There are 15 residues in the CDR3. In DNA, the CDR3 is TGTGCCATCAGGCCGACAGGGGGTCTTAATTCACCCCTCCACTTT. This translates into CAIRPTGGLNSPLHF.

The J gene is TRBJ1-2, the V gene TRBV5-6; 7 bases map to TRBD1. This CDR3 is 15 amino acids long. After removal of 0 bases from V and 4 bases from J, the junction contained 6 bases not matched to a gene. Per the germline V gene, CDR1 is SGHDT and CDR2 is YYEEEE. CDR3 DNA: TGTGCCAGCAGCTTGGTTGTAGGGGGCTTCTATGGCTACACCTTC. Translated: CASSLVVGGFYGYTF.

In nucleotides, the CDR3 is TGTGCCAGCAGCTTCCGGGGCAGCACAGATACGCAGTATTTT. Protein: CASSFRGSTDTQYF. This chain uses TRBV7-6 with TRBJ2-3, with D possibly called TRBD1 or TRBD2 (5 bases each). CDR3 length equals 14 residues. Trimming shortened V by 3 bases and J by 0 bases, and 7 bases separated the two germline ends. The germline V gene encodes CDR1 SGHVS and CDR2 FNYEAQ.

This chain's CDR3 is CASRPKRQGIGNEKLFF. The CDR3 DNA sequence: TGTGCCAGCAGACCCAAAAGACAGGGAATCGGTAATGAAAAACTGTTTTTT. The chain combines TRBV6-4 with TRBJ1-4, with TRBD1 identical over 7 bases. J gave up 4 bases and V 6 bases, and 14 bases lay outside the gene matches. Germline V gene sequence: CDR1 MRHNA, CDR2 SNTAGT. The CDR3 is 17 residues long.

This chain uses TRBV2 with TRBJ2-6, with 12 bases aligning to TRBD1. The germline V gene encodes CDR1 SNHLY and CDR2 FYNNEI. V lost 6 bases to trimming and J lost 3 bases; unmatched junction nucleotides: 6. This CDR3 is built from 17 residues. This chain's CDR3 is CASSRDRGLVGANVLTF. Here the CDR3 DNA reads TGTGCCAGCAGCCGGGACAGGGGGCTGGTTGGGGCCAACGTCCTGACTTTC.

By share of the sample, this clone is medium-sized. CDR3 DNA sequence: TGTGCCTGGAGTGGGGGACAGGATAATTCACCCCTCCACTTT. Translation gives CAWSGGQDNSPLHF. This chain uses TRBV30 with TRBJ1-6, with 8 bases that match TRBD1. The germline gives CDR1 GTSNPN, CDR2 SVGIG (reference sequence). Trimming cost V 1 base and J 5 bases; bases outside gene matches: 1. This CDR3 region has 14 residues. Based on the CDR3 plus reference TRBV30 and TRBJ1-6, the full variable domain is SQTIHQWPATLVQPVGSPLSLECTVEGTSNPNLYWYRQAAGRGLQLLFYSVGIGQISSEVPQNLSASRPQDRQFILSSKKLLLSDSGFYLCAWSGGQDNSPLHFGNGTRLTVT.

The chain couples TRBV12-3 or TRBV12-4 to TRBJ1-2, with 7 bases aligning to TRBD1. The CDR3 totals 13 residues. Losses at the gene ends were 7 bases for V and 6 bases for J; bases not matched to a gene: 8. CDR3 sequence: CASTGSQGDGYTF. In DNA form, the CDR3 reads TGTGCCAGCACCGGATCGCAGGGGGATGGCTACACCTTC.

The chain links TRBV10-2 to TRBJ2-2, with TRBD1 matching 11 bases. With 7 bases clipped from V and 4 bases from J, the junction kept 8 bases outside the gene matches. The CDR3 is 16 residues long. Germline V CDR1 and CDR2: WSHSY, SAAADI. The CDR3 loop is CASTSPGTGGTGELFF. The DNA for the CDR3 is TGCGCCAGCACCTCACCCGGGACAGGGGGCACCGGGGAGCTGTTTTTT.

This chain connects TRBV3-1 (or the pseudogene TRBV3-2) to TRBJ2-5; D might be TRBD1 or TRBD2, each matching 5 bases. From germline, CDR1 is LGHDT and CDR2 YNNKEL (reference sequence). V gave up 2 bases and J gave up 3 bases, with 16 bases separating them. CDR3 size: 16 residues. Here the CDR3 reads CASSQQLRDPEETQYF. CDR3 in DNA: TGTGCCAGCAGCCAACAACTCCGGGACCCTGAAGAGACCCAGTACTTC.

V and J are TRBV24-1 and TRBJ1-2, with 9 bases lining up with TRBD1. V was pared by 4 bases and J by 4 bases, with 9 bases of the junction left unmatched. The CDR3 spans 16 residues. Germline CDR1 KGHDR, CDR2 SFDVKD. The CDR3 nucleotides are TGTGCCACCAGTGACCCAGGGACAGGGCTGATCTATGGCTACACCTTC. Its protein is CATSDPGTGLIYGYTF.